A selection of T cell receptor beta chains follows, all from one sample in a study of T cell responses to AZD1222 COVID-19 vaccine. Repertoires were generated with immunoSEQ multiplex PCR, while TCRdb's copy carries only in-frame clones and drops some. The sample lists 85,000 to 130,000 clones, around nine tenths occurring once. This sample comprised peripheral blood, obtained on day 0 of AZD1222 vaccination. These receptors all come from an adult in good health. Each CDR3 is given with its conserved first and last residue. A D gene is named only where the DNA matches it firmly. Clone size is shown for a subset of rows, as once, few, many or a class of expanded clone.

>TRBV9|NA|TRBJ1-6|NA
TGTGCCAGCAGCGCGAGACAGATAAATTCACCCCTCCACTTT
CASSARQINSPLHF
>TRBV6-6|NA|TRBJ1-2|NA
TGTGCCAGCAGTTACTCGACAGACTATGGCTACACCTTC
CASSYSTDYGYTF
>TRBV30|TRBD1|TRBJ1-6|NA
TGTGCCTGGAACAGGGGAGGGGGCACAAGGGCACCCCTCCACTTT
CAWNRGGGTRAPLHF
>TRBV5-1|TRBD1|TRBJ2-3|NA
TGCGCCAGCAGCTTGGTGGGCAGGGGGAGTGTAGATACGCAGTATTTT
CASSLVGRGSVDTQYF
>TRBV4-3|NA|TRBJ1-6|once
TGCGCCAGCAGCCAAGAAAGGAATCAGTATAATTCACCCCTCCACTTT
CASSQERNQYNSPLHF
>TRBV5-4|TRBD1|TRBJ1-6|few
TGTGCCAGCAGCTGGGACAGGGATAATTCACCCCTCCACTTT
CASSWDRDNSPLHF
>TRBV27|TRBD2|TRBJ2-2|NA
TGTGCCAGCAGTATAGCGGGGGGGATTTATAGCGGGGAGCTGTTTTTT
CASSIAGGIYSGELFF
>TRBV15|TRBD2|TRBJ2-7|NA
TGTGCCACCAGCAGAGGACGGGAGGAGGGGTACGAGCAGTACTTC
CATSRGREEGYEQYF
>TRBV28|TRBD1|TRBJ2-2|NA
TGTGCCAGCAGTTTATACAGGGGGAGCACCGGGGAGCTGTTTTTT
CASSLYRGSTGELFF
>TRBV6-2/TRBV6-3|NA|TRBJ1-5|NA
TGTGCCAGCAGTATGGCGGGGGATGGGAGTCAGCCCCAGCATTTT
CASSMAGDGSQPQHF
>TRBV2|NA|TRBJ2-1|NA
TGTGCCAGTAACAGATACAATGAGCAGTTCTTC
CASNRYNEQFF
>TRBV7-2|NA|TRBJ2-3|NA
TGTGCCAGCAGCTTAGCTGCCGCTAGTGTGGCAGATACGCAGTATTTT
CASSLAAASVADTQYF
>TRBV28|TRBD1|TRBJ1-4|NA
TGTGCCACCCAGGGGTCACAGGGGGCTGGGGAAAAACTGTTTTTT
CATQGSQGAGEKLFF
>TRBV3-1/TRBV3-2|NA|TRBJ1-3|NA
TGTGCCAGCAGCCAAGGGCAGGGAACGGTAGAGGGAAACACCATATATTTT
CASSQGQGTVEGNTIYF
>TRBV28|TRBD1|TRBJ1-1|once
TGTGCCAGCAGTTTGGCAGGGGGAGGGACTGAAGCTTTCTTT
CASSLAGGGTEAFF
>TRBV7-2|NA|TRBJ1-3|NA
TGTGCCAGCAGCTTCGACAGGAACCGAAACACCATATATTTT
CASSFDRNRNTIYF
>TRBV30|NA|TRBJ1-6|NA
TGTGCCTACAATGGCCCAACCAGAGGGTCACCCCTCCACTTT
CAYNGPTRGSPLHF
>TRBV2|NA|TRBJ1-2|NA
TGTGCCAGCGCCCCCCGAAAAAACTATGGCTACACCTTC
CASAPRKNYGYTF
>TRBV4-3|NA|TRBJ1-5|NA
TGCGCCAGCAGCCTAAGCGTAGATCAGCCCCAGCATTTT
CASSLSVDQPQHF
>TRBV12-3/TRBV12-4|NA|TRBJ2-1|NA
TGTGCCAGCAGTTCCCTTTATAATGAGCAGTTCTTC
CASSSLYNEQFF
>TRBV3-1/TRBV3-2|NA|TRBJ1-2|NA
TGTGCCAGCAGCCAAGCCTCTTCTGGAGGCTACACCTTC
CASSQASSGGYTF
>TRBV5-3|TRBD1|TRBJ1-5|NA
TGTGCCAGAAGCTTGGCGACAGGGTATAGCAATCAGCCCCAGCATTTT
CARSLATGYSNQPQHF
>TRBV29-1|TRBD1|TRBJ1-2|NA
TGCAGCGCTCGCCTGCGGGGACAGATATTTTATGGCTACACCTTC
CSARLRGQIFYGYTF
>TRBV4-3|NA|TRBJ2-2|NA
TGCGCCAGCAGCCAAGAGGGGGGATCGAACACCGGGGAGCTGTTTTTT
CASSQEGGSNTGELFF
>TRBV6-6|NA|TRBJ1-5|once
TGTGCCAGCAGGGTGGGGGGTCCCGATCAGCCCCAGCATTTT
CASRVGGPDQPQHF
>TRBV18|NA|TRBJ1-5|NA
TGTGCCAGCTCATCGACAGAAGAGAATCAGCCCCAGCATTTT
CASSSTEENQPQHF
>TRBV3-1/TRBV3-2|NA|TRBJ1-1|NA
TGTGCCAGCAGCCGGACAGATGAAGCTTTCTTT
CASSRTDEAFF
>TRBV6-5|TRBD1|TRBJ1-2|NA
TGTGCCAGCAGTTACCGGGGACAGTTCTATGGCTACACCTTC
CASSYRGQFYGYTF
>TRBV2|TRBD1|TRBJ2-7|NA
TGTGCCAGCAAATGGACAGGTTTCTACGAGCAGTACTTC
CASKWTGFYEQYF
>TRBV3-1/TRBV3-2|NA|TRBJ2-2|NA
TGTGCCAGCAGCTACCCGGGGGCCAGGGGCGGGGAGCTGTTTTTT
CASSYPGARGGELFF
>TRBV5-1|TRBD1|TRBJ1-2|NA
TGCGCCAGCAGCGTAGACAGGGAGGATGGCTACACCTTC
CASSVDREDGYTF
>TRBV19|TRBD2|TRBJ2-3|NA
TGTGCCAGTAGTACCCGGACTAGCAGCACAGATACGCAGTATTTT
CASSTRTSSTDTQYF
>TRBV5-5|TRBD1|TRBJ1-3|NA
TGTGCCAGCAGCTTTCGGACAGGGGTCGTACCAAGCTCTGGAAACACCATATATTTT
CASSFRTGVVPSSGNTIYF
>TRBV11-2|NA|TRBJ2-3|NA
TGTGCCAGCAGCTTAGGCGTATATGACACAGATACGCAGTATTTT
CASSLGVYDTDTQYF
>TRBV12-3/TRBV12-4|NA|TRBJ2-7|NA
TGTGCCAGCAGAAGGGACACCTACGAGCAGTACTTC
CASRRDTYEQYF
>TRBV9|NA|TRBJ2-5|NA
TGTGCCAGCAGCCAGGGGTTGTCAGAGACCCAGTACTTC
CASSQGLSETQYF
>TRBV7-7|NA|TRBJ2-7|once
TGTGCCAGCAGACTCGGGTTCTACGAGCAGTACTTC
CASRLGFYEQYF
>TRBV11-3|NA|TRBJ2-1|NA
TGTGCCAGCAGCTTATTCGGGGCCCTCAATGAGCAGTTCTTC
CASSLFGALNEQFF
>TRBV28|NA|TRBJ1-3|once
TGTGCCAGCAGAGGGGGGTCTGGAAACACCATATATTTT
CASRGGSGNTIYF
>TRBV27|NA|TRBJ1-4|NA
TGTGCCAGCAGTGATCGGCAGGGTGCAACTAATGAAAAACTGTTTTTT
CASSDRQGATNEKLFF
>TRBV10-3|NA|TRBJ1-4|NA
TGTGCCATCAGTGTGGGGGAGGGTCGTAATGAAAAACTGTTTTTT
CAISVGEGRNEKLFF
>TRBV24-1|TRBD1|TRBJ2-7|NA
TGTGCCACCAGTGATCCCGGGACAGGGATCTACGAGCAGTACTTC
CATSDPGTGIYEQYF
>TRBV5-1|TRBD2|TRBJ2-3|NA
TGCGCCAGCAGCTCCGGCGGGAGGGGAGCAGATACGCAGTATTTT
CASSSGGRGADTQYF
>TRBV19|TRBD1|TRBJ2-5|NA
TGTGCCAGTATCGGACAGGGAGGAGAGACCCAGTACTTC
CASIGQGGETQYF